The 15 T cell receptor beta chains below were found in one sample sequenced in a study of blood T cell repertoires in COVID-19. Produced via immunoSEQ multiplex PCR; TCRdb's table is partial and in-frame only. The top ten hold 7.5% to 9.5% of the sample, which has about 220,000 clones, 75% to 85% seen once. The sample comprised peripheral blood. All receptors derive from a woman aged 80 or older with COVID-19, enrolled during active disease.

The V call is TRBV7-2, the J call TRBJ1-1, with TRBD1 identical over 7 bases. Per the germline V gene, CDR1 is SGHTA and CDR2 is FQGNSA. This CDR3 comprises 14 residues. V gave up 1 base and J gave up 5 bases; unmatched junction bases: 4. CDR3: CASSLGEGATEAFF. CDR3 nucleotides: TGTGCCAGCAGCTTAGGCGAGGGGGCAACTGAAGCTTTCTTT.

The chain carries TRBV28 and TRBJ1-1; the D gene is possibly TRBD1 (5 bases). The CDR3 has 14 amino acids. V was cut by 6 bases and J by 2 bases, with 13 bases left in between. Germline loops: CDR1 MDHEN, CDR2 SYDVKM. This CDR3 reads CASRPGRGNTEAFF. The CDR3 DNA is TGTGCCAGCAGACCAGGGAGGGGAAACACTGAAGCTTTCTTT.

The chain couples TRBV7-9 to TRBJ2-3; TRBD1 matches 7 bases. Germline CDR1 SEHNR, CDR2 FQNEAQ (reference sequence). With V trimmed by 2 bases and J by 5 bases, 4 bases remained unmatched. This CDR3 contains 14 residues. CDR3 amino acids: CASSLTQGKDTQYF. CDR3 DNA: TGTGCCAGCAGCTTAACACAGGGGAAAGATACGCAGTATTTT. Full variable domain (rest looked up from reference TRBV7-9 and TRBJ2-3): DTGVSQNPRHKITKRGQNVTFRCDPISEHNRLYWYRQTLGQGPEFLTYFQNEAQLEKSRLLSDRFSAERPKGSFSTLEIQRTEQGDSAMYLCASSLTQGKDTQYFGPGTRLTVL.

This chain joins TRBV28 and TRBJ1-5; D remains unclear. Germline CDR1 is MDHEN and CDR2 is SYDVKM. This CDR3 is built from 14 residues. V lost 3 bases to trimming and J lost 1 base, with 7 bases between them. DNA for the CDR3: TGTGCCAGCAGTTTGGCAAAGAGCAATCAGCCCCAGCATTTT. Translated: CASSLAKSNQPQHF.

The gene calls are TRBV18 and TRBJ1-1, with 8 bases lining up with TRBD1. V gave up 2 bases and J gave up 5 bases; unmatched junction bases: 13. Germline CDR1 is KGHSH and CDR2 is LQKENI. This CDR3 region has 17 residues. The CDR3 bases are TGTGCCAGCTCACCAATAGGACAGGGAGGAAGAAGGACTGAAGCTTTCTTT. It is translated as CASSPIGQGGRRTEAFF. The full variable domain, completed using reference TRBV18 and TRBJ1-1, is NAGVMQNPRHLVRRRGQEARLRCSPMKGHSHVYWYRQLPEEGLKFMVYLQKENIIDESGMPKERFSAEFPKEGPSILRIQQVVRGDSAAYFCASSPIGQGGRRTEAFFGQGTRLTVV.

CDR3 sequence reads: CAWRKTGVGNQPQHF. The CDR3, as DNA: TGTGCCTGGAGAAAGACGGGAGTGGGCAATCAGCCCCAGCATTTT. The rearrangement uses TRBV30 and TRBJ1-5, with D unresolved. The CDR3 totals 15 residues. Germline values: CDR1 GTSNPN, CDR2 SVGIG (reference sequence). The V end lost 3 bases, the J end lost 2 bases, and 14 bases lay between the germline ends.

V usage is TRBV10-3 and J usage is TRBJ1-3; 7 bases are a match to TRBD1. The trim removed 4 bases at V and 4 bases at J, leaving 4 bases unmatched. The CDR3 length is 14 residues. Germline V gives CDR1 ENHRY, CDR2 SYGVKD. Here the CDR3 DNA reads TGTGCCATCAGTGGAGGGGGCATAGGAAACACCATATATTTT. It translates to CAISGGGIGNTIYF.

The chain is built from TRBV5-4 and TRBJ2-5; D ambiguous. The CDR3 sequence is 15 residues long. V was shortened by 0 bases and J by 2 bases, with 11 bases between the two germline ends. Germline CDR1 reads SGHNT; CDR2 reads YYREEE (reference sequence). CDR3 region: CASSLGSGFQETQYF. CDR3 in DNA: TGTGCCAGCAGCTTGGGTTCGGGTTTTCAAGAGACCCAGTACTTC.

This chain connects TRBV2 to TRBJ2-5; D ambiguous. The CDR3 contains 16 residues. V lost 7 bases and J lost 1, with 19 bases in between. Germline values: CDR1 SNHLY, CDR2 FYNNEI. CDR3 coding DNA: TGTGCCAGCACGCCATACCTGAGTTCCCTCCAAGAGACCCAGTACTTC. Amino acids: CASTPYLSSLQETQYF.

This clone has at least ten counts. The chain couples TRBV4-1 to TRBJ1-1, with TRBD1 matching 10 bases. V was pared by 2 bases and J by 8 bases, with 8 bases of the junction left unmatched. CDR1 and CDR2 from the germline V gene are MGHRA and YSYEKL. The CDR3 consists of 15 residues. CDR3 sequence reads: CASSQPRTGGSEAFF. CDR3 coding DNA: TGCGCCAGCAGCCAACCCCGGACAGGGGGGTCGGAAGCTTTCTTT.

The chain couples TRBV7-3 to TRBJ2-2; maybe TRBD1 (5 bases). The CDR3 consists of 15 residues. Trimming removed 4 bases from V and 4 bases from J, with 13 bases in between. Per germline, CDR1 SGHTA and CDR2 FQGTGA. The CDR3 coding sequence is TGTGCCAGCAGCTCTCAGGGCTCGACCACCGGGGAGCTGTTTTTT. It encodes CASSSQGSTTGELFF.

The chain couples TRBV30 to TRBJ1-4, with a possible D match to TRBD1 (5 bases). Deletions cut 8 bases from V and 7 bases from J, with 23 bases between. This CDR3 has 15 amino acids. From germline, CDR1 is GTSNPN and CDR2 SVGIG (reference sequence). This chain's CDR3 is CALAAGWTSSEKLFF. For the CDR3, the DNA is TGTGCCCTTGCTGCGGGGTGGACAAGTTCTGAAAAACTGTTTTTT.

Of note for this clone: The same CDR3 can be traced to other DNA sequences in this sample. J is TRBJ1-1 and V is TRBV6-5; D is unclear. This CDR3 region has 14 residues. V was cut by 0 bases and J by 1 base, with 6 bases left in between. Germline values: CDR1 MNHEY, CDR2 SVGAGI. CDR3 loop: CASSYSNRNTEAFF. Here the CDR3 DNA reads TGTGCCAGCAGTTACTCCAACAGGAACACTGAAGCTTTCTTT.

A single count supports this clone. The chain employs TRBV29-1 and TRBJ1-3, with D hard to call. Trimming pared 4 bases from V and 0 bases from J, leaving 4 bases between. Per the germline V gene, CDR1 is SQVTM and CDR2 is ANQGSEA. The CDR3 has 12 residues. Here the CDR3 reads CSVVSSGNTIYF. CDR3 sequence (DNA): TGCAGCGTTGTGAGCTCTGGAAACACCATATATTTT. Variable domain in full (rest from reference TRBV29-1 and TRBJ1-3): SAVISQKPSRDICQRGTSLTIQCQVDSQVTMMFWYRQQPGQSLTLIATANQGSEATYESGFVIDKFPISRPNLTFSTLTVSNMSPEDSSIYLCSVVSSGNTIYFGEGSWLTVV.

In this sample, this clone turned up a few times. CDR3 nucleotides: TGTGCCAGCAGTGCCAGCGGGAGAGCGTCCTACGAGCAGTACTTC. Translation: CASSASGRASYEQYF. This chain uses TRBV27 with TRBJ2-7; 8 nucleotides line up with TRBD2. Per germline, CDR1 MNHEY and CDR2 SMNVEV (reference sequence). The length of the CDR3 is 15 residues. V lost 5 bases, J lost 1 base, and 7 bases stayed unmatched.